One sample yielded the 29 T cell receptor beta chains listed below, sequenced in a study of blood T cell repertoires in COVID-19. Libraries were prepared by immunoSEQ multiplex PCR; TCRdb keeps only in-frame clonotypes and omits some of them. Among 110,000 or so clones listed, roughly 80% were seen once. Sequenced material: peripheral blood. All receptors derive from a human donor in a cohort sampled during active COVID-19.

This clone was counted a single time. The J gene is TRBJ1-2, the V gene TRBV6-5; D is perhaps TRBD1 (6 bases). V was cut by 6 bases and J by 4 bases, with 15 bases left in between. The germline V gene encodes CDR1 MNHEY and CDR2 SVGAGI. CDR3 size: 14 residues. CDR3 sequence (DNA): TGTGCCAGCAGCCCCAATAAAGGGGGCTATGGCTACACCTTC. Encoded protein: CASSPNKGGYGYTF.

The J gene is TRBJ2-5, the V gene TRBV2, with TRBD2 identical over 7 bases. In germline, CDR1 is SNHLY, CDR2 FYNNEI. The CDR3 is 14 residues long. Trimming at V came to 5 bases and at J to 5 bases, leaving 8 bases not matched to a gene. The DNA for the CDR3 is TGTGCCAGCAGTTCGAGGCGGGGAGGGGAGACCCAGTACTTC. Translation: CASSSRRGGETQYF.

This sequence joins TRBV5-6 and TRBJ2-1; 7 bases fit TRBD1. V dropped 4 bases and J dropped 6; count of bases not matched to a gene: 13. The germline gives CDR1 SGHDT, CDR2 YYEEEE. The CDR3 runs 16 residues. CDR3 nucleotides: TGTGCCAGCAGCATAACAACAGGGGTAGTGGGCAATGAGCAGTTCTTC. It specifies CASSITTGVVGNEQFF.

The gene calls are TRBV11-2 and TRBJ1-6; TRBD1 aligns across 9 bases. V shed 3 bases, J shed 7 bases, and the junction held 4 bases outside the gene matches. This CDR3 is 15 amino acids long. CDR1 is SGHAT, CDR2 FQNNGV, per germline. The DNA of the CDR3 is TGTGCCAGCAGCTTCGCAGGACAGGGGAATTCACCCCTCCACTTT. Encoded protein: CASSFAGQGNSPLHF.

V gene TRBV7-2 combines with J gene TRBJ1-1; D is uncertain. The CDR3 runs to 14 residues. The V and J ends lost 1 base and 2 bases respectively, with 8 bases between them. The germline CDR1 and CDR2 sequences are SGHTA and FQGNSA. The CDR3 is CASSLVATNTEAFF. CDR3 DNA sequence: TGTGCCAGCAGCTTAGTTGCCACTAACACTGAAGCTTTCTTT.

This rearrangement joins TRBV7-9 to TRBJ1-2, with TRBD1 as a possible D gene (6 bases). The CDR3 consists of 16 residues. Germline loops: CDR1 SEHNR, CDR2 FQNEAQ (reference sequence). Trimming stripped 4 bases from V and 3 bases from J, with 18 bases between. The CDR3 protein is CASSSDPGVKDYGYTF. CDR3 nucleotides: TGTGCCAGCAGCTCTGATCCAGGGGTAAAGGACTATGGCTACACCTTC.

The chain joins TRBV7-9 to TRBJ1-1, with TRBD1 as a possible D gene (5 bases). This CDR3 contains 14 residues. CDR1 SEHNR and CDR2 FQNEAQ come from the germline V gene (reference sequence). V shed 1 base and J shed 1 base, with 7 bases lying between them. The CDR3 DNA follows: TGTGCCAGCAGCTTAGGGCAGGGGAACACTGAAGCTTTCTTT. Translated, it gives CASSLGQGNTEAFF.

The CDR3 sequence: CASSPGGFGYTF. The DNA for the CDR3 is TGTGCCAGCAGCCCGGGGGGGTTTGGCTACACCTTC. The genes are TRBV7-9 and TRBJ1-2; maybe TRBD1 (5 bases). Trimming cost V 5 bases and J 7 bases, with 11 bases left between them. The CDR3 contains 12 residues. The germline V gene encodes CDR1 SEHNR and CDR2 FQNEAQ (reference sequence). Full variable domain (missing parts from reference TRBV7-9 and TRBJ1-2): DTGVSQNPRHKITKRGQNVTFRCDPISEHNRLYWYRQTLGQGPEFLTYFQNEAQLEKSRLLSDRFSAERPKGSFSTLEIQRTEQGDSAMYLCASSPGGFGYTFGSGTRLTVV.

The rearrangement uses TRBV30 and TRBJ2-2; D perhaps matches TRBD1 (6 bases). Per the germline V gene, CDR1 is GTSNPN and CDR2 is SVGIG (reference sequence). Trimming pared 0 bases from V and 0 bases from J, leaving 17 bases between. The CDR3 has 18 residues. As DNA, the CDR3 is TGTGCCTGGAGTGTACAGGACAGCTACATCGCGAACACCGGGGAGCTGTTTTTT. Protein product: CAWSVQDSYIANTGELFF.

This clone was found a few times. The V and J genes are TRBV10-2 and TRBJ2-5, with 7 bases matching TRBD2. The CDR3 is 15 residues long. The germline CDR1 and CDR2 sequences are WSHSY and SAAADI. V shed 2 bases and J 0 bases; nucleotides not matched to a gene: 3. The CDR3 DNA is TGCGCCAGCAGTGAGGTAGCGGGCAACCAAGAGACCCAGTACTTC. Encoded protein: CASSEVAGNQETQYF.

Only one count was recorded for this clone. Here the CDR3 reads CASSLALRGGFYEQYF. For the CDR3, the DNA is TGTGCCAGCAGCTTAGCCCTACGAGGGGGATTCTACGAGCAGTACTTC. The chain joins TRBV7-2 to TRBJ2-7; TRBD1 might be the D (6 bases). V lost 0 bases and J lost 3, with 15 bases in between. CDR1 SGHTA and CDR2 FQGNSA come from the germline V gene. The CDR3 covers 16 residues.

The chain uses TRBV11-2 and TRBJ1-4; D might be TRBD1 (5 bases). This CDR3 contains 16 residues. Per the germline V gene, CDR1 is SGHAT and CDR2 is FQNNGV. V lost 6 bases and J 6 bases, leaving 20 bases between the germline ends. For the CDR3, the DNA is TGTGCCAGCAGAGTAGGTTCGTCCAGGGCCGATGAAAAACTGTTTTTT. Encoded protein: CASRVGSSRADEKLFF. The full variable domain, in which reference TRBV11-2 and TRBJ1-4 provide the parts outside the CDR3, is EAGVAQSPRYKIIEKRQSVAFWCNPISGHATLYWYQQILGQGPKLLIQFQNNGVVDDSQLPKDRFSAERLKGVDSTLKIQPAKLEDSAVYLCASRVGSSRADEKLFFGSGTQLSVL.

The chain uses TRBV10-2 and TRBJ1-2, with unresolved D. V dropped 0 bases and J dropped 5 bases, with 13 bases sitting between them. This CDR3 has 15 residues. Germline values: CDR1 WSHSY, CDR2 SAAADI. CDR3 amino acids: CASSESSREFYGYTF. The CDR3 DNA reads TGCGCCAGCAGTGAGTCGAGTCGAGAGTTTTATGGCTACACCTTC.

The CDR3 spells CASRGGLAGKETQYF. The CDR3 DNA sequence: TGTGCCAGCAGGGGGGGACTAGCGGGCAAAGAGACCCAGTACTTC. The rearrangement joins TRBV7-2 to TRBJ2-5; 12 positions agree with TRBD2. V shed 6 bases, J shed 3 bases, and the junction held 5 bases outside the gene matches. The length of the CDR3 is 15 residues. CDR1 is SGHTA, CDR2 FQGNSA, per germline.

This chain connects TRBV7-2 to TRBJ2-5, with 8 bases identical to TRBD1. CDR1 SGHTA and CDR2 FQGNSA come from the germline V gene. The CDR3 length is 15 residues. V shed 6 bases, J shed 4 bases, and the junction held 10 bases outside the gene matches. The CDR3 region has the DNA TGTGCCAGCAGTTACGCAGGGGGCGCGGGAGAGACCCAGTACTTC. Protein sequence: CASSYAGGAGETQYF.

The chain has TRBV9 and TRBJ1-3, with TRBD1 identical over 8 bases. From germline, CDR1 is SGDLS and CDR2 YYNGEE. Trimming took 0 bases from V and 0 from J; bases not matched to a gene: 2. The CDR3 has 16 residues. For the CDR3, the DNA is TGTGCCAGCAGCGTAGGGACAGGGTACTCTGGAAACACCATATATTTT. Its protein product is CASSVGTGYSGNTIYF.

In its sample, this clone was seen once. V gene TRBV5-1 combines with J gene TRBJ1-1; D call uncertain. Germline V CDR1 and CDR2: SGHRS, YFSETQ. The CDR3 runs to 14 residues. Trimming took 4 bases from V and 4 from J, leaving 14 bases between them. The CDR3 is CASSAGEVRTEAFF. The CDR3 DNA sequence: TGCGCCAGCAGCGCCGGAGAGGTTCGCACTGAAGCTTTCTTT.

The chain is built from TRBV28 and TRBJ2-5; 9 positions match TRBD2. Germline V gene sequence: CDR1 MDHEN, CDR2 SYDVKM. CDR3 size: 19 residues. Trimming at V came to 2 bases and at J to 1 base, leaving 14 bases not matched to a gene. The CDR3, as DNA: TGTGCCAGCAGTTTACCTCCTTGGGGTAGCGGGAGACGCCAAGAGACCCAGTACTTC. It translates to CASSLPPWGSGRRQETQYF.

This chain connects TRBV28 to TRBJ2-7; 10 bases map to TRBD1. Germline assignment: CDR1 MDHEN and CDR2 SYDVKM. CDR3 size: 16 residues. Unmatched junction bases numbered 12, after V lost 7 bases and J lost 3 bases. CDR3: CASTPSGGQGYYEQYF. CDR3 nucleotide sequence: TGTGCCAGCACCCCGTCCGGGGGACAGGGGTACTACGAGCAGTACTTC.

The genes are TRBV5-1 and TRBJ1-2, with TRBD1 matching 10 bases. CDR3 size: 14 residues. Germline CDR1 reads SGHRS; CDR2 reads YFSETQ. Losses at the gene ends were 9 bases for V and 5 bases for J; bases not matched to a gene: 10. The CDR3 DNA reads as TGCGCCAACCCGGCAAGGACAGGGGGTTATGGCTACACCTTC. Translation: CANPARTGGYGYTF.

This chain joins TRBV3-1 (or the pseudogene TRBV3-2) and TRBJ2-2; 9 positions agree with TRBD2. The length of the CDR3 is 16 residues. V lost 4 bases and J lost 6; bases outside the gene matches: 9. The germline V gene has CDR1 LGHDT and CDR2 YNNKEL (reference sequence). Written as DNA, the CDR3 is TGTGCCAGCAGCCGGAAGACTAGCGGTGGGGCCGGGGAGCTGTTTTTT. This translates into CASSRKTSGGAGELFF.

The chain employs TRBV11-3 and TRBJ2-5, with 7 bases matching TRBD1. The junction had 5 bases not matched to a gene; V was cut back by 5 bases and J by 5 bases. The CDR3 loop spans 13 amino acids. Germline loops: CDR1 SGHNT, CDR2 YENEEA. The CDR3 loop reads CASSNQGEETQYF. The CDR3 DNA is TGTGCCAGCAGCAACCAGGGGGAGGAGACCCAGTACTTC.

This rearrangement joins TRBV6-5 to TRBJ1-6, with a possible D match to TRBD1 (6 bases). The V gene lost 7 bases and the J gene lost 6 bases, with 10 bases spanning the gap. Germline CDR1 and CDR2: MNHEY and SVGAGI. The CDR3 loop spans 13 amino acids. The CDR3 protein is CASKQGGNSPLHF. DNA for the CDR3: TGTGCCAGCAAACAGGGTGGTAATTCACCCCTCCACTTT.

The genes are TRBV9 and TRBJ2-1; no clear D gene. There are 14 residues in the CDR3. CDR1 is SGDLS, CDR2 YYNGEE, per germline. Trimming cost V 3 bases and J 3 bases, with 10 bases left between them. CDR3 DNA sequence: TGTGCCAGCAGCGGGCGGATGTTCTACAATGAGCAGTTCTTC. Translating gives CASSGRMFYNEQFF.

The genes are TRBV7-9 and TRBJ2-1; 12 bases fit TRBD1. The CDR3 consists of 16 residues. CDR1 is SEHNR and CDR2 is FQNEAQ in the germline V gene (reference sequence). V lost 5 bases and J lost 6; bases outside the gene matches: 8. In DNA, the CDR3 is TGTGCCAGCAGCCCTCAGGGACAGGGGGCGGTCAATGAGCAGTTCTTC. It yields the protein CASSPQGQGAVNEQFF.

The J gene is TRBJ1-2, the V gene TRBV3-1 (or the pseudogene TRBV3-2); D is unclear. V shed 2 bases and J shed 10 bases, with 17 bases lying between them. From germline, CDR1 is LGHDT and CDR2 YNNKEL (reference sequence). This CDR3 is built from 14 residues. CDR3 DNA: TGTGCCAGCAGCCAACGGTCGGCAGGAACTGTCTACACCTTC. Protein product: CASSQRSAGTVYTF.

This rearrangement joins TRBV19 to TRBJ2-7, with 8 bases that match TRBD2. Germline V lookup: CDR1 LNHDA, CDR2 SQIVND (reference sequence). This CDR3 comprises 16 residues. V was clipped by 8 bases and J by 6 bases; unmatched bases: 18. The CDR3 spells CASQVSGLEVSGEQYF. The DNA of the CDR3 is TGTGCCAGTCAAGTATCGGGACTAGAGGTAAGCGGCGAGCAGTACTTC.

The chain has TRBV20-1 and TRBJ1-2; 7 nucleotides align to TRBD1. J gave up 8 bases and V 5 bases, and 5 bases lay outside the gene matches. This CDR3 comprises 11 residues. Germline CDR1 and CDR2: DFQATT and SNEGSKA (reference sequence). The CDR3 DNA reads TGCAGTGCTCACAGGGGTGAAGGCTACACCTTC. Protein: CSAHRGEGYTF.

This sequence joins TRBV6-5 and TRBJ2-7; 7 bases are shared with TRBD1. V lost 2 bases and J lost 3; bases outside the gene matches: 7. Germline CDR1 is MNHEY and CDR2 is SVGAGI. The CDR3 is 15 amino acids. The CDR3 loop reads CASSYRRDSYYEQYF. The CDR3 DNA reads TGTGCCAGCAGTTACCGCCGGGACAGTTACTACGAGCAGTACTTC.